This TCR beta chain stems from a study of OX40 agonist ivuxolimab in advanced cancers. Background on the study: Intravenous ivuxolimab was administered to patients every 2 weeks at 0.01 to 10 mg/kg. Partial responses were achieved by three patients, one with hepatocellular carcinoma and two with cutaneous melanoma.

Worth noting for this clone: Its antigen is not identified.

Findings and caveats of the study: Expanded clones were, on average, more numerous among CD8+ T cells than CD4+. The specificity for antigen of the expanded peripheral T cells was not determined.

Clones were read by immunoSEQ multiplex PCR, and TCRdb kept only the in-frame ones, dropping some. This sample has 100,000 to 130,000 clones; approximately 89% occur once, and the top ten carry around 1.2%. V was cut by 1 base and J by 1 base, with 10 bases left in between. This CDR3 region has 16 residues. The V gene's germline CDR1 is SGHTA and CDR2 FQGTGA. The chain has TRBV7-3 and TRBJ2-2, with TRBD2 as a possible D gene (6 bases). The specimen was CD4+ or CD8+ T cells sorted from blood, collected in a trial of the OX40 agonist ivuxolimab. The receptor was derived from an adult with an advanced solid tumor such as melanoma, head and neck, liver or kidney cancer. CDR3 sequence reads: CASSLIGGKNTGELFF. CDR3 bases: TGTGCCAGCAGCTTAATAGGCGGGAAGAACACCGGGGAGCTGTTTTTT.